The source of this T cell receptor (beta chain) is a study of blood T cell repertoires in COVID-19. Study background: T cells, B-cell-depleted T cells, or PBMCs provided the cDNA or gDNA that served as material.

The age range of participants was about 18 to 100 years, with residence in about two dozen US areas. Participant-reported clinical history was the basis for cohort assignment. In the original workflow: Amplification with reference gene primers provided the estimates of nucleated cell counts. Generated by immunoSEQ multiplex PCR, the TCRdb table keeps only in-frame clones and is missing some. V and J calls and clone size are those listed in that table; D and trimming were worked out from the DNA. The table shows fewer than 200,000 clones, with around 83% occurring only once. The V gene's germline CDR1 is ENHRY and CDR2 SYGVKD. The CDR3 is made up of 12 amino acids. V was pared by 8 bases and J by 7 bases, with 14 bases between.

The J gene is TRBJ1-1, the V gene TRBV10-3, with D possibly TRBD1 on 6 matching bases. This TCR was recovered from a woman in her fifties or sixties in a cohort exposed to, infected with or recovered from COVID-19 (not recorded which). The specimen sequenced was PBMCs or T cells enriched from blood (not recorded which). The CDR3 DNA is TGTGCCATCCTCAGGGGAGAGAGTGAAGCTTTCTTT. Its protein product is CAILRGESEAFF.